The 3 T cell receptor beta chains reported below all come from one sample, sequenced in a study of T cells in Graves' hyperthyroidism and ophthalmopathy. Amplification yielded TCR beta CDR3 regions, with RNA transcripts as the source. A first-round RT-PCR of the TCR CDR3 used the HTBI primer set. One entry per CDR3 protein, called by TCRdb with MiXCR from the multiplex PCR reads. Found here are about 290,000 distinct CDR3 sequences, around 13% of them singletons; the top ten hold under 8%. The sequenced material came from blood. Every receptor here comes from a woman aged 40 to 55 with Graves' hyperthyroidism.

The chain couples TRBV7-2 to TRBJ2-1; D is ambiguous. CDR1 SGHTA and CDR2 FQGNSA come from the germline V gene. The CDR3 covers 14 residues. V shed 7 bases and J shed 0 bases, with 10 bases lying between them. The chain's CDR3 is CASTQTYSYNEQFF. The CDR3 coding sequence is TGTGCCAGCACACAGACTTACTCCTACAATGAGCAGTTCTTC.

This clonotype was seen a few times. The V and J genes are TRBV10-3 and TRBJ1-5; 7 bases fit TRBD1. Per the germline V gene, CDR1 is ENHRY and CDR2 is SYGVKD. This CDR3 comprises 13 residues. V lost 10 bases, J lost 0 bases, and 3 bases stayed unmatched. CDR3 nucleotide sequence: TGTGCCAGCTGGACAGGTAGCAATCAGCCCCAGCATTTT. Translating gives CASWTGSNQPQHF.

This clonotype was counted at least ten times. The CDR3 nucleotides read TGCAGTGCTAGAGGCGGGGGTTCACCCCTCCACTTT. Protein sequence: CSARGGGSPLHF. The chain uses TRBV20-1 and TRBJ1-6; tentative D call: TRBD1 (5 bases). The CDR3 has 12 amino acids. Trimming took 1 base from V and 9 from J, leaving 7 bases between them. Looked up from germline, CDR1 is DFQATT and CDR2 is SNEGSKA (reference sequence).